Listed here are 20 T cell receptor beta chains from one sample, sequenced in a study of T cells in Graves' hyperthyroidism and ophthalmopathy. The investigators amplified TCR beta CDR3 regions from RNA transcripts. HTBI primers were the set used in a first-round RT-PCR of the TCR CDR3. TCRdb called the multiplex PCR reads again in MiXCR, with one record for every CDR3 protein. Of 500,000 to 800,000 distinct CDR3 sequences listed, about 14% are singletons. Source material: blood. The receptors come from a woman aged 45 to 65 with Graves' ophthalmopathy.

This clonotype came up a few times. One base away lies a much larger clone, so this may be a sequencing read error. The V call is TRBV2, the J call TRBJ2-3; a weak D match, TRBD2 (5 bases). Germline-derived CDR1 and CDR2 are SNHLY and FYNNEI. The CDR3 length is 14 residues. Trimming took 7 bases from V and 3 from J, leaving 14 bases between them. The CDR3 is CASNPAEVTDTQYF. The CDR3, as DNA: TGTGCCAGCAATCCAGCGGAAGTTACAGATACGCAGTATTTT.

This clonotype showed up just a few times. The chain is built from TRBV3-1 and TRBJ2-1; the match to TRBD2 covers 10 bases. Germline V gives CDR1 LGHDT, CDR2 YNNKEL (reference sequence). CDR3 length: 18 residues. J lost 4 bases, V lost 1 base, and 10 bases had no gene match. The CDR3 is CASSQGGLAGAVYNEQFF. The CDR3 DNA is TGTGCCAGCAGCCAAGGAGGCCTAGCGGGAGCGGTTTACAATGAGCAGTTCTTC.

With respect to this clonotype: Here the CDR3 omits its conserved ending phenylalanine or tryptophan, so a read error is the likely source. V and J are TRBV5-1 and TRBJ2-5; TRBD1 aligns across 10 bases. CDR3 length equals 16 residues. The V segment lost 0 bases and the J segment 5 bases; nucleotides outside the gene matches: 7. Germline values: CDR1 SGHRS, CDR2 YFSETQ. The CDR3 spells CASSLGPDRGRETQYL. CDR3 bases: TGCGCCAGCAGCTTGGGCCCCGACAGGGGGCGGGAGACCCAGTACCTC.

At least ten counts were recorded for this clonotype. The chain carries TRBV5-5 and TRBJ1-4, with a tentative D call TRBD1 (6 bases). CDR1 is SGHKS, CDR2 YYEKEE, per germline (reference sequence). This CDR3 is 15 amino acids long. Deletions cut 7 bases from V and 4 bases from J, with 17 bases between. CDR3 sequence (DNA): TGTGCCAGCCAGCTTCAGGACAGCCATAATGAAAAACTGTTTTTT. The encoded protein is CASQLQDSHNEKLFF.

Many counts were recorded for this clonotype. The V and J genes are TRBV29-1 and TRBJ2-3; 8 nucleotides match TRBD2. This CDR3 comprises 15 residues. The V gene's germline CDR1 is SQVTM and CDR2 ANQGSEA. The ends lost 4 bases at V and 2 bases at J; junction bases unmatched: 8. The CDR3 protein is CSVVRPSGFTDTQYF. The CDR3 coding sequence is TGCAGCGTTGTTAGGCCTAGCGGGTTCACAGATACGCAGTATTTT.

This rearrangement joins TRBV6-1 to TRBJ2-2, with 10 bases lining up with TRBD1. CDR3 length equals 14 residues. Germline V gene data show CDR1 as MNHNS and CDR2 as SASEGT. V lost 6 bases to trimming and J lost 7 bases; unmatched junction nucleotides: 5. The CDR3 nucleotides read TGTGCCAGCAGCCGGGACAGGGGTTTCGGGGAGCTGTTTTTT. This translates into CASSRDRGFGELFF.

This clonotype was observed a handful of times. The chain recombines TRBV7-3 with TRBJ2-7; D gene uncertain. The CDR3 is 13 amino acids. Per germline, CDR1 SGHTA and CDR2 FQGTGA. Trimming removed 2 bases from V and 6 bases from J, with 11 bases in between. The CDR3 DNA follows: TGTGCCAGCAGCTTAGTCGAGTTTTCCGAGCAGTACTTC. Translating it yields CASSLVEFSEQYF.

This clonotype has a count of ten or more. The chain recombines TRBV11-2 with TRBJ1-3; D is possibly TRBD1 (5 bases). From germline, CDR1 is SGHAT and CDR2 FQNNGV. The CDR3 has 15 residues. V lost 2 bases and J 1 base, leaving 9 bases between the germline ends. The CDR3 loop is CASSLSWGSGNTIYF. CDR3 in DNA: TGTGCCAGCAGCTTAAGTTGGGGGTCTGGAAACACCATATATTTT.

J is TRBJ2-2 and V is TRBV12-3 or TRBV12-4, with D perhaps TRBD1 or TRBD2 (7 bases each). This CDR3 spans 15 amino acids. The germline V and J ends were trimmed by 7 bases and 6 bases, with 18 bases remaining between them. CDR3 sequence reads: CASNRGAGKPGELFF. The CDR3 coding sequence is TGTGCCAGCAACAGGGGAGCGGGAAAGCCCGGGGAGCTGTTTTTT.

This clonotype was picked up many times. This rearrangement joins TRBV6-1 to TRBJ2-5; D gene unclear. The CDR3 contains 14 residues. The germline V and J ends were trimmed by 4 bases and 5 bases, with 14 bases remaining between them. Germline lookup yields CDR1 MNHNS and CDR2 SASEGT. CDR3 DNA sequence: TGTGCCAGCAGTGGGTCCAAGGGAATGGAGACCCAGTACTTC. This sequence encodes CASSGSKGMETQYF.

CDR3 in DNA: TGTGCCAGCAGCCATCGAGATACAACTAATGAAAAACTGTTTTTT. Translating it yields CASSHRDTTNEKLFF. The chain carries TRBV3-1 and TRBJ1-4; D call uncertain. The CDR3 is 15 amino acids. V lost 3 bases, J lost 0 bases, and 8 bases lay in between. In germline, CDR1 is LGHDT, CDR2 YNNKEL (reference sequence).

This clonotype was seen ten or more times. The chain employs TRBV5-1 and TRBJ2-7; D call uncertain. V was pared by 0 bases and J by 3 bases, with 16 bases between. The CDR3 spans 16 residues. Germline CDR1 and CDR2: SGHRS and YFSETQ. CDR3 region: CASSLAGTLAGYEQYF. The CDR3, as DNA: TGCGCCAGCAGCTTGGCCGGTACGTTGGCAGGCTACGAGCAGTACTTC. Using reference TRBV5-1 and TRBJ2-7 for the parts outside the CDR3, the full variable domain is KAGVTQTPRYLIKTRGQQVTLSCSPISGHRSVSWYQQTPGQGLQFLFEYFSETQRNKGNFPGRFSGRQFSNSRSEMNVSTLELGDSALYLCASSLAGTLAGYEQYFGPGTRLTVT.

This clonotype has only a few counts. The rearrangement joins TRBV20-1 to TRBJ1-1; no clear D gene. CDR1 is DFQATT and CDR2 is SNEGSKA in the germline V gene (reference sequence). The CDR3 covers 12 residues. V lost 5 bases to trimming and J lost 0 bases, with 7 bases between them. CDR3 protein: CSAQRVNTEAFF. As DNA, the CDR3 is TGCAGTGCTCAAAGGGTGAACACTGAAGCTTTCTTT.

This clonotype showed up just a few times. The chain recombines TRBV4-1 with TRBJ1-1; D is possibly TRBD1 (6 bases). The CDR3 is 15 residues long. V was shortened by 2 bases and J by 4 bases, with 14 bases between the two germline ends. Germline loops: CDR1 MGHRA, CDR2 YSYEKL. In DNA, the CDR3 is TGCGCCAGCAGCCAATTCAGGGGAGAGACCACTGAAGCTTTCTTT. Protein sequence: CASSQFRGETTEAFF.

This clonotype was counted ten times or more. V usage is TRBV11-2 and J usage is TRBJ2-6; TRBD2 matches 13 bases. The CDR3 extends over 16 amino acids. Per the germline V gene, CDR1 is SGHAT and CDR2 is FQNNGV. Trimming took 8 bases from V and 2 from J; bases not matched to a gene: 3. The CDR3 DNA is TGTGCCAGCGGGGGACTAGCGGGGCCTGGGGCCAACGTCCTGACTTTC. Protein: CASGGLAGPGANVLTF.

This clonotype was recorded at least ten times. V usage is TRBV14 and J usage is TRBJ1-1; the match to TRBD1 covers 8 bases. The V gene end was trimmed by 6 bases and the J gene end by 7 bases; junction bases not matched to a gene: 7. CDR3 size: 13 residues. CDR1 and CDR2 (germline): SGHDN, FVKESK. The CDR3, as DNA: TGTGCCAGCAGTCTCGACAGGGGCTTTGAAGCTTTCTTT. As protein: CASSLDRGFEAFF. The entire variable domain, with the rest obtained from reference TRBV14 and TRBJ1-1, is as follows: EAGVTQFPSHSVIEKGQTVTLRCDPISGHDNLYWYRRVMGKEIKFLLHFVKESKQDESGMPNNRFLAERTGGTYSTLKVQPAELEDSGVYFCASSLDRGFEAFFGQGTRLTVV.

This clonotype was seen many times. The chain employs TRBV11-1 and TRBJ1-1; D unresolved. The CDR3 loop spans 15 amino acids. Germline CDR1 and CDR2: SGHAT and FQDESV (reference sequence). V lost 1 base to trimming and J lost 1 base, with 10 bases between them. CDR3: CASSLVMDGNTEAFF. In nucleotides, the CDR3 is TGTGCCAGCAGCTTAGTTATGGACGGGAACACTGAAGCTTTCTTT.

As for this clonotype: A much bigger clone sits one base away, suggesting this may be a read error. No conserved phenylalanine or tryptophan ends this CDR3, so it is likely a read error. V is TRBV7-2 and J is TRBJ1-1; D unresolved. The V gene's germline CDR1 is SGHTA and CDR2 FQGNSA. Trimming pared 1 base from V and 3 bases from J, leaving 12 bases between. The CDR3 contains 15 residues. CDR3 protein: CASSLGSAGHTEAFS. The CDR3 bases are TGTGCCAGCAGCTTAGGGTCGGCAGGACACACTGAAGCTTTCTCT.

Comment on this clonotype: A much larger clone sits a single nucleotide away, making a read error possible. The genes are TRBV7-9 and TRBJ2-2; D gene uncertain. From germline, CDR1 is SEHNR and CDR2 FQNEAQ (reference sequence). The CDR3 has 13 amino acids. Between the trimmed V and J ends, which lost 2 bases and 5 bases, there was a span of 6 bases. The DNA of the CDR3 is TGTGCCAGCAGCTTACTTCCGACCGGGGAGCTGTTTTTT. Translated: CASSLLPTGELFF.

This clonotype was detected only a few times. The CDR3 reads CASSNPQGINYGYTF. The CDR3 DNA reads TGCGCCAGCAGCAACCCTCAGGGGATTAACTATGGCTACACCTTC. The chain couples TRBV5-1 to TRBJ1-2, with D possibly TRBD1 on 6 matching bases. Trimming pared 4 bases from V and 1 base from J, leaving 14 bases between. Germline V gene data show CDR1 as SGHRS and CDR2 as YFSETQ. The CDR3 runs 15 residues.